The clone carrying this T cell receptor beta chain was observed a few times. This sample was taken from a study of T cells after yellow fever vaccination. The CDR3 is made up of 14 amino acids. CDR1 is MNHNY, CDR2 SVGAGI, per germline (reference sequence). Trimming shortened V by 6 bases and J by 5 bases, and 16 bases separated the two germline ends. TCRdb processed the 5' RACE reads anew with MiXCR; each CDR3 protein has one entry. The sample records about 300,000 distinct CDR3 sequences, 4% being singletons. This receptor was identified in a young man who received the YFV17D yellow fever vaccine. V gene TRBV6-6 combines with J gene TRBJ2-5; D may be TRBD2 (5 bases). The sequenced sample was PBMCs, obtained 5 days after the yellow fever booster vaccination. For the CDR3, the DNA is TGTGCCAGCAGGGAAAATACTAGAAGCGAGACCCAGTACTTC. As protein: CASRENTRSETQYF.